Detailed here is one TCR beta chain. The assay was immunoSEQ multiplex PCR, and TCRdb's table has in-frame clones only and misses some. The profile covers some 80,000 clones, with approximately 78% appearing a single time and less than 40% taken by the ten largest. This record belongs to a study of blood T cell repertoires in COVID-19. The wider study: T cells, B-cell-depleted T cells, or PBMCs supplied cDNA or gDNA.

V shed 4 bases and J 0 bases; nucleotides not matched to a gene: 2. Germline V gene data show CDR1 as LNHDA and CDR2 as SQIVND (reference sequence). The CDR3 loop spans 15 amino acids. The TCR originated in a woman in her seventies with acute or convalescent COVID-19. The V gene is TRBV19, the J gene TRBJ2-1; TRBD2 matches 8 bases. Sequenced: peripheral blood. As DNA, the CDR3 is TGTGCCAGTAGTAAAAGCGGGAGCTCCTACAATGAGCAGTTCTTC. This translates into CASSKSGSSYNEQFF. The variable domain in full, completed from reference TRBV19 and TRBJ2-1, reads DGGITQSPKYLFRKEGQNVTLSCEQNLNHDAMYWYRQDPGQGLRLIYYSQIVNDFQKGDIAEGYSVSREKKESFPLTVTSAQKNPTAFYLCASSKSGSSYNEQFFGPGTRLTVL.